The sequence of this TCR beta chain was determined in a study of CD8 T cells in Susac syndrome. Study-level results: TCR sequencing and HLA analysis covered a relatively small number of individuals.

The T cells that were sequenced for TCR beta were CD8+ and CD4+ cells from blood. The TEMRA cells underwent FACS enrichment, while the CD8+ and CD4+ T cells underwent negative isolation. This clonotype appeared a single time. Its specificity is unknown. Reverse transcription of about 0.5 to 1 ug RNA used random hexamers. MiXCR, run by TCRdb on the immunoSEQ multiplex PCR reads, gives a single entry per CDR3 protein. The sample includes under 200,000 distinct CDR3 sequences, over 85% seen only once; the top ten take 0.095% to 0.12%. The sample taken for sequencing was CD4+ T cells from PBMCs. The source of this sequence is a human donor in good health.

The CDR3 nucleotides are TGTGCCAGCACCCGACAGGGCAATTCACCCCTCCACTTT. Encoded protein: CASTRQGNSPLHF. The rearrangement links TRBV27 to TRBJ1-6; TRBD1 matches at 7 bases. This CDR3 is built from 13 residues. The ends lost 7 bases at V and 7 bases at J; junction bases unmatched: 4. Germline-derived CDR1 and CDR2 are MNHEY and SMNVEV (reference sequence).